One sample yielded the 24 T cell receptor beta chains listed below, sequenced in a study of CD8 T cells in Susac syndrome. Reverse transcription of about 0.45 to 1 ug RNA used random hexamers. TCRdb recomputed calls from the immunoSEQ multiplex PCR reads with MiXCR, one row per CDR3 protein. The sample holds some 120,000 distinct CDR3 sequences, 90% to 95% seen once. The specimen sequenced was CD4+ T cells from PBMCs. These receptors all stem from a human donor in good health.

CDR3 residues: CASRAPPSNIQYF. The CDR3 region has the DNA TGTGCCAGCAGGGCTCCGCCCTCAAACATTCAGTACTTC. The chain combines TRBV28 with TRBJ2-4; no definite D call. Germline CDR1 MDHEN, CDR2 SYDVKM. This CDR3 spans 13 amino acids. Trimming took 6 bases from V and 6 from J, leaving 12 bases between them.

The chain uses TRBV9 and TRBJ2-3; 14 bases align to TRBD2. This CDR3 region has 19 residues. V lost 1 base to trimming and J lost 3 bases; unmatched junction nucleotides: 10. Germline values: CDR1 SGDLS, CDR2 YYNGEE. CDR3 sequence reads: CASSVTGTSGREGTDTQYF. The CDR3 nucleotides are TGTGCCAGCAGCGTAACCGGGACTAGCGGGAGAGAGGGTACAGATACGCAGTATTTT.

V and J are TRBV2 and TRBJ1-2; unclear D gene. This CDR3 comprises 13 residues. Looked up from germline, CDR1 is SNHLY and CDR2 is FYNNEI. With 8 bases removed from V and 4 bases from J, the gap between germline ends came to 14 bases. CDR3 loop: CASGPFGVYGYTF. The CDR3, as DNA: TGTGCCAGCGGTCCTTTCGGTGTCTATGGCTACACCTTC.

This clonotype was counted a single time. This rearrangement joins TRBV27 to TRBJ2-3, with D perhaps TRBD1 (8 bases). The CDR3 is made up of 16 amino acids. CDR1 and CDR2 from the germline V gene are MNHEY and SMNVEV (reference sequence). Deletions cut 6 bases from V and 5 bases from J, with 21 bases between. CDR3 sequence reads: CASSPQGGYGRDTQYF. DNA for the CDR3: TGTGCCAGCAGCCCACAGGGGGGGTACGGAAGAGATACGCAGTATTTT.

This sequence joins TRBV7-8 and TRBJ2-2; TRBD1 is a possible D gene (5 bases). CDR1 and CDR2 from the germline V gene are SGHVS and FQNEAQ. This CDR3 is 16 amino acids long. V gave up 1 base and J gave up 6 bases, with 15 bases separating them. The CDR3 nucleotides are TGTGCCAGCAGCTTAGAGGCAGGGATTTATTCCGGGGAGCTGTTTTTT. It yields the protein CASSLEAGIYSGELFF.

J is TRBJ1-1 and V is TRBV3-1; D is unclear. Germline CDR1 is LGHDT and CDR2 is YNNKEL (reference sequence). With 4 bases removed from V and 1 base from J, the gap between germline ends came to 13 bases. This CDR3 has 15 residues. The CDR3 protein is CASSPLLGRNTEAFF. The CDR3 nucleotides read TGTGCCAGCAGCCCCCTCTTGGGGAGGAACACTGAAGCTTTCTTT.

V and J are TRBV5-1 and TRBJ2-4, with D unresolved. V was pared by 5 bases and J by 1 base, with 10 bases between. This CDR3 comprises 14 residues. Germline CDR1 and CDR2: SGHRS and YFSETQ. CDR3 sequence reads: CASSQSEAKNIQYF. In nucleotides, the CDR3 is TGCGCCAGCAGTCAATCGGAGGCCAAAAACATTCAGTACTTC.

The chain has TRBV9 and TRBJ1-2; D call uncertain. Germline V lookup: CDR1 SGDLS, CDR2 YYNGEE. This CDR3 contains 14 residues. The ends were cut back, 0 bases at V and 2 bases at J, with 8 bases in the middle. The CDR3 loop is CASSVEADNYGYTF. For the CDR3, the DNA is TGTGCCAGCAGCGTAGAGGCAGACAACTATGGCTACACCTTC. The full variable domain, its missing parts supplied by reference TRBV9 and TRBJ1-2, is DSGVTQTPKHLITATGQRVTLRCSPRSGDLSVYWYQQSLDQGLQFLIQYYNGEERAKGNILERFSAQQFPDLHSELNLSSLELGDSALYFCASSVEADNYGYTFGSGTRLTVV.

The V call is TRBV20-1, the J call TRBJ1-5; possibly TRBD1 for D (5 bases). V shed 5 bases and J shed 4 bases, with 12 bases lying between them. Germline CDR1 and CDR2: DFQATT and SNEGSKA (reference sequence). The CDR3 sequence is 13 residues long. CDR3 DNA: TGCAGTGCTGACCGGGACGCGAATCAGCCCCAGCATTTT. It codes for CSADRDANQPQHF.

This CDR3 reads CASSFSRTSGEQFF. CDR3 nucleotide sequence: TGTGCCAGCAGTTTCTCCCGGACTAGCGGTGAGCAGTTCTTC. This rearrangement joins TRBV27 to TRBJ2-1, with 10 bases fitting TRBD2. The germline V gene encodes CDR1 MNHEY and CDR2 SMNVEV (reference sequence). The CDR3 runs to 14 residues. Trimming at V came to 3 bases and at J to 9 bases, leaving 5 bases not matched to a gene.

The chain is built from TRBV7-2 and TRBJ2-1, with 11 nucleotides matching TRBD2. The ends lost 6 bases at V and 4 bases at J; junction bases unmatched: 5. This CDR3 spans 15 amino acids. From germline, CDR1 is SGHTA and CDR2 FQGNSA. The CDR3 sequence is CASSHSGGGYNEQFF. CDR3 bases: TGTGCCAGCAGTCATAGCGGGGGGGGATACAATGAGCAGTTCTTC. The full variable domain, its missing parts supplied by reference TRBV7-2 and TRBJ2-1, is GAGVSQSPSNKVTEKGKDVELRCDPISGHTALYWYRQSLGQGLEFLIYFQGNSAPDKSGLPSDRFSAERTGGSVSTLTIQRTQQEDSAVYLCASSHSGGGYNEQFFGPGTRLTVL.

This chain connects TRBV28 to TRBJ2-5; D unresolved. V was pared by 8 bases and J by 9 bases, with 22 bases between. CDR1 and CDR2 (germline): MDHEN, SYDVKM. The CDR3 contains 14 residues. This CDR3 reads CASEPGGSHRAQYF. Here the CDR3 DNA reads TGTGCCAGCGAACCCGGCGGATCCCATCGGGCCCAGTACTTC. Together with reference TRBV28 and TRBJ2-5, the CDR3 gives the full variable domain: DVKVTQSSRYLVKRTGEKVFLECVQDMDHENMFWYRQDPGLGLRLIYFSYDVKMKEKGDIPEGYSVSREKKERFSLILESASTNQTSMYLCASEPGGSHRAQYFGPGTRLLVL.

The rearrangement joins TRBV29-1 to TRBJ2-1, with 8 bases matching TRBD2. From germline, CDR1 is SQVTM and CDR2 ANQGSEA. Trimming took 4 bases from V and 8 from J; bases not matched to a gene: 7. CDR3 length: 13 residues. This CDR3 reads CSVGRGGKDEQFF. Written as DNA, the CDR3 is TGCAGCGTTGGTCGCGGGGGGAAGGATGAGCAGTTCTTC.

The V gene is TRBV5-4, the J gene TRBJ2-3; D is undetermined. V lost 5 bases and J 0 bases, leaving 13 bases between the germline ends. The CDR3 consists of 15 residues. CDR1 is SGHNT, CDR2 YYREEE, per germline (reference sequence). CDR3 sequence reads: CASRPPGTSTDTQYF. The CDR3 DNA is TGTGCCAGCAGACCCCCGGGTACTAGCACAGATACGCAGTATTTT.

The genes are TRBV12-3 or TRBV12-4 and TRBJ2-5; the D is unclear. The length of the CDR3 is 14 residues. Trimming took off 8 bases at V and 0 bases at J, with 13 bases between the two ends. CDR3 bases: TGTGCCAGCGGAAAGACGGTAGACCAAGAGACCCAGTACTTC. This translates into CASGKTVDQETQYF.

Note on this clonotype: One junction end disagrees with the germline gene, perhaps due to a read error. The J gene is TRBJ2-1, the V gene TRBV3-1; D is possibly TRBD1 or TRBD2 (5 bases each). This CDR3 has 14 residues. CDR1 LGHDT and CDR2 YNNKEL come from the germline V gene (reference sequence). The CDR3 DNA reads TGTGCCAGCAGCCAAGAACCCGGGGCAGGGAAGATTCTATTC. Translating it yields CASSQEPGAGKILF.

This clonotype was counted a single time. This chain uses TRBV29-1 with TRBJ2-5; 10 bases align to TRBD1. This CDR3 region has 13 residues. Germline loops: CDR1 SQVTM, CDR2 ANQGSEA. The ends lost 6 bases at V and 5 bases at J; junction bases unmatched: 6. The DNA for the CDR3 is TGCAGCGTCCGACAGGGGGCTCGGGAGACCCAGTACTTC. Its translation is CSVRQGARETQYF.

The J gene is TRBJ2-7, the V gene TRBV27, with 11 bases fitting TRBD2. Germline assignment: CDR1 MNHEY and CDR2 SMNVEV (reference sequence). The CDR3 is 16 amino acids. Trimming at V came to 0 bases and at J to 3 bases, leaving 4 bases not matched to a gene. The CDR3 reads CASSLSPGLAVYEQYF. The CDR3 nucleotides read TGTGCCAGCAGTTTATCCCCGGGACTAGCGGTCTACGAGCAGTACTTC.

The rearrangement links TRBV7-9 to TRBJ2-5; D uncertain. V was clipped by 8 bases and J by 0 bases, with 7 bases between them. Germline CDR1 is SEHNR and CDR2 is FQNEAQ (reference sequence). The CDR3 is 12 residues long. The CDR3 region has the DNA TGTGCCAGCGGCGAGAACCAAGAGACCCAGTACTTC. Protein sequence: CASGENQETQYF.

The genes are TRBV7-2 and TRBJ2-3, with D maybe TRBD1 (5 bases). This CDR3 contains 15 residues. CDR1 and CDR2 (germline): SGHTA, FQGNSA. V was clipped by 5 bases and J by 2 bases, with 14 bases between them. This CDR3 is CASSATQATTDTQYF. The CDR3 coding sequence is TGTGCCAGCAGCGCCACACAGGCTACCACAGATACGCAGTATTTT. Full variable domain (rest looked up from reference TRBV7-2 and TRBJ2-3): GAGVSQSPSNKVTEKGKDVELRCDPISGHTALYWYRQSLGQGLEFLIYFQGNSAPDKSGLPSDRFSAERTGGSVSTLTIQRTQQEDSAVYLCASSATQATTDTQYFGPGTRLTVL.

The V gene is TRBV5-1, the J gene TRBJ2-7, with 7 nucleotides matching TRBD2. The germline gives CDR1 SGHRS, CDR2 YFSETQ. CDR3 length equals 15 residues. With V trimmed by 0 bases and J by 3 bases, 6 bases remained unmatched. CDR3 coding DNA: TGCGCCAGCAGCTTGGGTCTAGCGGAGATCTACGAGCAGTACTTC. Its translation: CASSLGLAEIYEQYF.

The V call is TRBV10-3, the J call TRBJ2-7; TRBD1 aligns across 7 bases. This CDR3 has 15 residues. J gave up 7 bases and V 10 bases, and 19 bases lay outside the gene matches. Looked up from germline, CDR1 is ENHRY and CDR2 is SYGVKD. CDR3 coding DNA: TGTGCCACGAAAAGGGCAACAGGGGATCGGGGAGAGCAGTACTTC. Its translation: CATKRATGDRGEQYF.

The chain joins TRBV18 to TRBJ1-2; possibly TRBD1 for D (6 bases). This CDR3 has 17 amino acids. Germline CDR1 reads KGHSH; CDR2 reads LQKENI. The V end was cut by 2 bases, the J end by 6 bases, with 22 bases between. This chain's CDR3 is CASSPMIGGLTLHGYTF. The CDR3 nucleotides are TGTGCCAGCTCACCAATGATCGGGGGGCTTACCCTCCATGGCTACACCTTC.

The chain joins TRBV14 to TRBJ2-7, with D unclear. The germline V gene encodes CDR1 SGHDN and CDR2 FVKESK. The CDR3 spans 11 residues. The ends were cut back, 4 bases at V and 5 bases at J, with 6 bases in the middle. This CDR3 is CASSRRNEQYF. The CDR3 DNA is TGTGCCAGCAGCCGAAGAAACGAGCAGTACTTC.